These 6 T cell receptor beta chains were all obtained from the same sample, sequenced in a study of T cell responses to AZD1222 COVID-19 vaccine. Profiled with immunoSEQ multiplex PCR; TCRdb holds only in-frame clones, not every one. The table shows under 200,000 clones, with 91% occurring only once. The sample here was peripheral blood, taken on day 0 of AZD1222 vaccination. Source of these receptors: an adult in good health.

V and J are TRBV29-1 and TRBJ2-2; the match to TRBD1 covers 10 bases. The V segment lost 4 bases and the J segment 4 bases; nucleotides outside the gene matches: 6. The V gene's germline CDR1 is SQVTM and CDR2 ANQGSEA. CDR3 size: 15 residues. The CDR3 sequence is CSVAGTGVTTGELFF. The CDR3, as DNA: TGCAGCGTTGCCGGGACAGGGGTAACCACCGGGGAGCTGTTTTTT.

The gene calls are TRBV5-1 and TRBJ1-2; the D is unclear. Germline values: CDR1 SGHRS, CDR2 YFSETQ. This CDR3 region has 15 residues. V lost 4 bases and J 1 base, leaving 14 bases between the germline ends. This CDR3 reads CASSLEVGSNYGYTF. The DNA of the CDR3 is TGCGCCAGCAGCCTGGAAGTGGGGAGTAACTATGGCTACACCTTC. Filled out from reference TRBV5-1 and TRBJ1-2, the complete variable domain reads KAGVTQTPRYLIKTRGQQVTLSCSPISGHRSVSWYQQTPGQGLQFLFEYFSETQRNKGNFPGRFSGRQFSNSRSEMNVSTLELGDSALYLCASSLEVGSNYGYTFGSGTRLTVV.

The chain is built from TRBV7-9 and TRBJ2-2; D remains ambiguous. Looked up from germline, CDR1 is SEHNR and CDR2 is FQNEAQ (reference sequence). Trimming left V 1 base short and J 2 bases short, with 2 bases between. This CDR3 is 13 amino acids long. The CDR3: CASSLGNTGELFF. CDR3 in DNA: TGTGCCAGCAGCTTAGGTAACACCGGGGAGCTGTTTTTT.

In this sample, this clone turned up a few times. This sequence joins TRBV4-3 and TRBJ2-7; D ambiguous. Germline CDR1 LGHNA, CDR2 YSLEER. There are 14 residues in the CDR3. The germline V and J ends were trimmed by 5 bases and 3 bases, with 14 bases remaining between them. CDR3 in DNA: TGCGCCAGCAGCAAGAACTTGGACGGCTACGAGCAGTACTTC. Translating it yields CASSKNLDGYEQYF.

The gene calls are TRBV6-5 and TRBJ2-1; TRBD2 aligns across 12 bases. V was pared by 6 bases and J by 4 bases, with 4 bases of the junction left unmatched. The CDR3 length is 15 residues. Germline lookup yields CDR1 MNHEY and CDR2 SVGAGI. The CDR3 spells CASSYTSGGYNEQFF. The CDR3 region has the DNA TGTGCCAGCAGCTACACTAGCGGGGGGTACAATGAGCAGTTCTTC.

This chain links TRBV27 with TRBJ2-1; the match to TRBD1 covers 10 bases. J was trimmed by 6 bases and V by 7 bases; bases with no gene match: 9. The germline CDR1 and CDR2 sequences are MNHEY and SMNVEV (reference sequence). This CDR3 is built from 15 residues. This CDR3 reads CASTETGTGANEQFF. CDR3 nucleotide sequence: TGTGCCAGCACCGAGACCGGGACAGGGGCCAATGAGCAGTTCTTC.